The clone carrying this T cell receptor (beta chain) was counted ten times or more. Its antigen is unknown. The sample is drawn from a study of identical twins. Findings of the study overall: In cord blood, abundant beta clonotypes had fewer insertions; memory showed no trend. The study found weaker excess twin sharing in beta out-of-frame sequences. Models predicted less out-of-frame TCR alpha sharing in monozygotic twins than was found.

TCRdb recomputed calls from the 5' RACE reads with MiXCR, one row per CDR3 protein. This sample has about 220,000 distinct CDR3 sequences, with 7.5% found just once. The CDR3 length is 16 residues. V shed 4 bases, J shed 5 bases, and the junction held 8 bases outside the gene matches. From germline, CDR1 is SEHNR and CDR2 FQNEAQ (reference sequence). The data also belong to a second study, concerning yellow fever vaccine responses in identical twins.

This clonotype was obtained from a woman aged 18-29 years in good health. Material for sequencing was memory (CD45RO+) T cells sorted from blood. The rearrangement joins TRBV7-9 to TRBJ2-2; 9 positions agree with TRBD2. The CDR3 loop reads CASSSESGRITGELFF. The CDR3 DNA reads as TGTGCCAGCAGCTCGGAGAGCGGGAGGATTACCGGGGAGCTGTTTTTT.